The 18 T cell receptor beta chains presented below share a single source sample, sequenced in a study of blood T cell repertoires in COVID-19. Using immunoSEQ multiplex PCR, the repertoire was profiled, and TCRdb retains in-frame clones only, with some absent. This sample yields hundreds of thousands of clones, of which roughly 90% are seen a single time; under 0.95% belongs to the top ten. Sequencing was performed on peripheral blood. These receptor sequences come from a woman younger than 45 with acute or convalescent COVID-19.

This clone was detected only a few times. The J gene is TRBJ1-2, the V gene TRBV6-2 or TRBV6-3, with D maybe TRBD1 (6 bases). This CDR3 has 13 residues. Deletions cut 6 bases from V and 3 bases from J, with 11 bases between. The V gene's germline CDR1 is MNHEY and CDR2 SVGEGT. CDR3 in amino acids: CASSFRGDYGYTF. Here the CDR3 DNA reads TGTGCCAGCAGCTTCAGGGGAGACTATGGCTACACCTTC.

The chain couples TRBV19 to TRBJ2-5, with 14 nucleotides matching TRBD2. The V gene's germline CDR1 is LNHDA and CDR2 SQIVND (reference sequence). This CDR3 region has 15 residues. Trimming took 11 bases from V and 4 from J; bases not matched to a gene: 9. The CDR3 here is CASQAGTSGRETQYF. The CDR3 coding sequence is TGTGCCTCCCAAGCCGGGACTAGCGGGAGAGAGACCCAGTACTTC.

The V gene is TRBV3-1 (or the pseudogene TRBV3-2), the J gene TRBJ2-3, with a possible D match to TRBD1 (6 bases). Trimming stripped 2 bases from V and 5 bases from J, with 8 bases between. Germline V lookup: CDR1 LGHDT, CDR2 YNNKEL (reference sequence). This CDR3 comprises 13 residues. CDR3 amino acids: CASSQRGIDTQYF. CDR3 nucleotides: TGTGCCAGCAGCCAAAGGGGGATAGATACGCAGTATTTT.

The rearrangement joins TRBV30 to TRBJ2-7; TRBD1 matches at 10 bases. Germline CDR1 reads GTSNPN; CDR2 reads SVGIG (reference sequence). The CDR3 runs to 13 residues. Losses at the gene ends were 5 bases for V and 5 bases for J; bases not matched to a gene: 6. The CDR3 sequence is CAWDPTGGDEQYF. The CDR3 DNA follows: TGTGCCTGGGACCCGACAGGGGGCGACGAGCAGTACTTC. Variable domain in full (rest from reference TRBV30 and TRBJ2-7): SQTIHQWPATLVQPVGSPLSLECTVEGTSNPNLYWYRQAAGRGLQLLFYSVGIGQISSEVPQNLSASRPQDRQFILSSKKLLLSDSGFYLCAWDPTGGDEQYFGPGTRLTVT.

The chain couples TRBV10-3 to TRBJ2-7, with TRBD1 matching 9 bases. The trim removed 2 bases at V and 5 bases at J, leaving 10 bases unmatched. Germline CDR1 reads ENHRY; CDR2 reads SYGVKD. This CDR3 has 16 amino acids. The CDR3 coding sequence is TGTGCCATCAGTGAGCGCCCGGGACAGGGTAGCCACGAGCAGTACTTC. Translated, it gives CAISERPGQGSHEQYF.

This clone came up once. This chain links TRBV18 with TRBJ2-1, with 7 bases that match TRBD1. The germline V gene encodes CDR1 KGHSH and CDR2 LQKENI. Germline trimming cut 3 bases from V and 4 bases from J; bases unmatched to any gene: 6. The CDR3 is 15 amino acids. CDR3: CASSPTGEEYNEQFF. Here the CDR3 DNA reads TGTGCCAGCTCACCTACAGGGGAAGAGTACAATGAGCAGTTCTTC.

The count of this clone is one. Other nucleotide sequences from this sample produce the same CDR3. The gene calls are TRBV9 and TRBJ2-1; TRBD2 matches at 8 bases. V gave up 0 bases and J gave up 0 bases; unmatched junction bases: 2. From germline, CDR1 is SGDLS and CDR2 YYNGEE. The CDR3 covers 16 residues. The CDR3 nucleotides are TGTGCCAGCAGCGTAGCCGGGACTAGCTCCTACAATGAGCAGTTCTTC. This translates into CASSVAGTSSYNEQFF.

A single count supports this clone. The V and J genes are TRBV7-3 and TRBJ2-1; TRBD1 matches at 7 bases. CDR3 length: 14 amino acids. Germline V gene data show CDR1 as SGHTA and CDR2 as FQGTGA. V was clipped by 5 bases and J by 12 bases; unmatched bases: 13. The CDR3 loop is CASSLGTVSKGQFF. The CDR3, as DNA: TGTGCCAGCAGCCTCGGGACAGTGTCGAAGGGGCAGTTCTTC.

The chain is built from TRBV11-3 and TRBJ1-4, with 12 bases matching TRBD1. Germline-derived CDR1 and CDR2 are SGHNT and YENEEA. This CDR3 comprises 15 residues. Unmatched junction bases numbered 4, after V lost 5 bases and J lost 6 bases. The CDR3 DNA follows: TGTGCCAGCAGCGAGGGACAGGGGGCGCATGAAAAACTGTTTTTT. Translation: CASSEGQGAHEKLFF.

This rearrangement joins TRBV30 to TRBJ1-1; D is perhaps TRBD1 (5 bases). This CDR3 is built from 13 residues. Germline V gene data show CDR1 as GTSNPN and CDR2 as SVGIG (reference sequence). V lost 0 bases and J lost 3, with 8 bases in between. CDR3 coding DNA: TGTGCCTGGAGTGTATCAGGGTACACTGAAGCTTTCTTT. Translated: CAWSVSGYTEAFF. Full variable domain (remainder filled in from reference TRBV30 and TRBJ1-1): SQTIHQWPATLVQPVGSPLSLECTVEGTSNPNLYWYRQAAGRGLQLLFYSVGIGQISSEVPQNLSASRPQDRQFILSSKKLLLSDSGFYLCAWSVSGYTEAFFGQGTRLTVV.

The chain couples TRBV7-2 to TRBJ2-1; 7 nucleotides match TRBD2. Germline values: CDR1 SGHTA, CDR2 FQGNSA. Losses at the gene ends were 1 base for V and 8 bases for J; bases not matched to a gene: 17. The CDR3 covers 18 residues. The CDR3 region is CASSLGLTRENPLDEQFF. CDR3 in DNA: TGTGCCAGCAGCTTAGGTCTAACGCGGGAGAACCCTCTGGATGAGCAGTTCTTC.

This rearrangement joins TRBV18 to TRBJ2-1; TRBD1 matches 10 bases. The CDR3 is 17 amino acids. V trimming: 3 bases; J trimming: 4 bases; junction bases outside the gene matches: 9. Germline lookup yields CDR1 KGHSH and CDR2 LQKENI. CDR3 in amino acids: CASSPFFQGQGYNEQFF. The CDR3 DNA sequence: TGTGCCAGCTCACCTTTCTTTCAGGGACAGGGGTACAATGAGCAGTTCTTC.

The rearrangement joins TRBV3-1 (or the pseudogene TRBV3-2) to TRBJ2-5; TRBD1 aligns across 7 bases. The CDR3 runs to 15 residues. Germline loops: CDR1 LGHDT, CDR2 YNNKEL (reference sequence). V shed 3 bases, J shed 2 bases, and the junction held 6 bases outside the gene matches. CDR3: CASSQNPGGQETQYF. The CDR3 nucleotides read TGTGCCAGCAGCCAGAACCCAGGGGGACAAGAGACCCAGTACTTC.

J is TRBJ1-2 and V is TRBV30; D possibly corresponds to TRBD1 (5 bases). Between the trimmed V and J ends, which lost 7 bases and 2 bases, there was a span of 17 bases. This CDR3 has 14 amino acids. Germline loops: CDR1 GTSNPN, CDR2 SVGIG (reference sequence). CDR3: CASTGGRLNYGYTF. The CDR3 nucleotides are TGTGCCTCGACCGGGGGACGGCTGAACTATGGCTACACCTTC.

V is TRBV5-4 and J is TRBJ1-1; 7 bases align to TRBD1. Trimming at V came to 4 bases and at J to 5 bases, leaving 8 bases not matched to a gene. Germline CDR1 and CDR2: SGHNT and YYREEE (reference sequence). The CDR3 has 14 amino acids. CDR3 sequence: CASSRYDRATEAFF. The CDR3 DNA follows: TGTGCCAGCAGCCGATATGACAGGGCTACTGAAGCTTTCTTT.

This clone has just a few counts. The genes are TRBV6-2 or TRBV6-3 and TRBJ2-7; TRBD2 aligns across 10 bases. The length of the CDR3 is 15 residues. Germline V gene sequence: CDR1 MNHEY, CDR2 SVGEGT. V lost 0 bases and J lost 5; bases outside the gene matches: 4. Here the CDR3 DNA reads TGTGCCAGCAGTTACTCGGCTAGCGGGAGTAACGAGCAGTACTTC. The encoded protein is CASSYSASGSNEQYF.

The chain uses TRBV12-3 or TRBV12-4 and TRBJ1-1, with TRBD1 matching over 7 bases. The CDR3 totals 13 residues. Trimming removed 6 bases from V and 9 bases from J; junction bases left unmatched: 10. The CDR3 protein is CASSPTGVQKAFF. In DNA form, the CDR3 reads TGTGCCAGCAGCCCAACAGGGGTCCAGAAAGCTTTCTTT.

V gene TRBV5-6 combines with J gene TRBJ2-1, with 10 bases matching TRBD2. Germline V gene lookup returns CDR1 SGHDT and CDR2 YYEEEE. V was clipped by 5 bases and J by 7 bases; unmatched bases: 6. This CDR3 contains 14 residues. The CDR3: CASSYLAGVNEQFF. The CDR3 DNA reads TGTGCCAGCAGTTATCTAGCGGGAGTGAATGAGCAGTTCTTC.